These 21 T cell receptor beta chains were sequenced from one sample in a study of CD8+CD57+ T cells in acquired aplastic anemia listed by TCRdb under 2018. The sequencer was an Illumina HiSeq 2000. Profiling of TCR beta VDJ combinations and CDR3 sequences used genomic DNA as the template. The raw public data were reprocessed by TCRdb itself: fastp quality trimming at Q25, MiXCR clonotype calling, in-frame beta chains only. Merged by CDR3 protein, the rows form single entries marked with the most common genes and DNA. In this sample the table shows roughly 250,000 distinct CDR3 sequences, around 82% of which occur a single time. In total, the top ten clones hold 42% of the sample. Expansion of CD8+CD57+ cells had been shown by flow cytometry in the patients chosen for sequencing. Sequences were obtained from sorted CD4+, CD8+, or CD8+CD57+ T cells (not recorded which) from PBMCs. The receptors stem from a human donor with aplastic anemia.

V is TRBV5-4 and J is TRBJ2-6; TRBD2 matches 7 bases. The CDR3 consists of 15 residues. Losses at the gene ends were 3 bases for V and 2 bases for J; bases not matched to a gene: 2. Germline V gives CDR1 SGHNT, CDR2 YYREEE (reference sequence). CDR3 nucleotide sequence: TGTGCCAGCAGCTCTACTAGCGCTGGGGCCAACGTCCTGACTTTC. Its translation is CASSSTSAGANVLTF.

V is TRBV9 and J is TRBJ2-7; a possible D gene is TRBD1 (6 bases). V was pared by 3 bases and J by 7 bases, with 20 bases between. This CDR3 region has 15 residues. The V gene's germline CDR1 is SGDLS and CDR2 YYNGEE. In DNA, the CDR3 is TGTGCCAGCAGCGATTGGCCACAGGGACATGATGAGCAGTACTTC. Encoded protein: CASSDWPQGHDEQYF. Full variable domain (missing parts from reference TRBV9 and TRBJ2-7): DSGVTQTPKHLITATGQRVTLRCSPRSGDLSVYWYQQSLDQGLQFLIQYYNGEERAKGNILERFSAQQFPDLHSELNLSSLELGDSALYFCASSDWPQGHDEQYFGPGTRLTVT.

This clonotype was recorded a few times. A read error is likely, as this CDR3 ends without the conserved phenylalanine or tryptophan. No DNA is shown, since the ends of the CDR3 on it are uncertain; the CDR3 is the one TCRdb lists. The rearrangement joins TRBV7-8 to TRBJ2-3. Germline CDR1 is SGHVS and CDR2 is FQNEAQ. Counting both end residues, the CDR3 totals 13 amino acids. Here the CDR3 reads CASGLAGGPETQY.

Regarding this clonotype: Mismatch with germline at one junction end may stem from a read error. The V and J genes are TRBV7-8 and TRBJ2-3; the D gene is possibly TRBD1 (5 bases). Per the germline V gene, CDR1 is SGHVS and CDR2 is FQNEAQ. There are 13 residues in the CDR3. CDR3: CASRDGATGTHYF. In DNA, the CDR3 is TGTGCCAGCAGGGACGGTGCAACAGGTACGCACTATTTC.

This chain links TRBV9 with TRBJ1-2, with TRBD1 identical over 7 bases. The germline V gene encodes CDR1 SGDLS and CDR2 YYNGEE. This CDR3 spans 14 amino acids. Trimming took 3 bases from V and 8 from J; bases not matched to a gene: 10. The CDR3 is CASSARFNRGGYTF. CDR3 nucleotides: TGTGCCAGCAGCGCTCGCTTCAACAGGGGAGGCTACACCTTC.

The chain links TRBV7-3 to TRBJ2-4; tentative D call: TRBD2 (7 bases). V was cut by 5 bases and J by 9 bases, with 11 bases left in between. This CDR3 region has 12 residues. Germline CDR1 and CDR2: SGHTA and FQGTGA. CDR3 bases: TGTGCCAGCAGCGAAGGGGGGGCCATTCAGTACTTC. Translated: CASSEGGAIQYF.

The chain recombines TRBV13 with TRBJ2-5; D may match TRBD1 or TRBD2 (5 bases each). V was pared by 2 bases and J by 10 bases, with 20 bases between. The CDR3 sequence is 15 residues long. Germline loops: CDR1 PRHDT, CDR2 FYEKMQ (reference sequence). The CDR3 DNA reads TGTGCCAGCAGCTTACGGGACGGGACCAAGGAGTACCAGTACTTC. It yields the protein CASSLRDGTKEYQYF.

Points on this clonotype: A clone one base away is much larger, so this may be a read error. J is TRBJ2-3 and V is TRBV9; tentatively, D is TRBD1 (5 bases). The germline gives CDR1 SGDLS, CDR2 YYNGEE. This CDR3 is built from 14 residues. Here the CDR3 reads CASSADSASYNPHF. The CDR3 DNA reads TGTGCCAGCAGCGCCGACAGCGCCTCCTATAATCCACATTTT.

V and J are TRBV7-8 and TRBJ2-7; weak D call: TRBD2 (5 bases). CDR1 and CDR2 (germline): SGHVS, FQNEAQ. This CDR3 has 15 residues. Trimming left V 6 bases short and J 4 bases short, with 19 bases between. CDR3 sequence reads: CASSDVRGSAYEQYF. For the CDR3, the DNA is TGTGCCAGCAGTGATGTCCGAGGGAGCGCTTACGAGCAGTACTTC.

The chain combines TRBV7-8 with TRBJ1-1; 7 bases are a match to TRBD1. Germline-derived CDR1 and CDR2 are SGHVS and FQNEAQ. Unmatched junction bases numbered 15, after V lost 3 bases and J lost 11 bases. This CDR3 is 15 amino acids long. The CDR3 sequence: CASSFHPDGTAVAFF. In DNA form, the CDR3 reads TGTGCCAGCAGCTTTCATCCAGACGGGACAGCTGTTGCTTTCTTT.

The CDR3 DNA reads as TGTGCCAGCATGGAAGGGGACATCGGTGAGCAGTTCTTC. This encodes CASMEGDIGEQFF. V is TRBV2 and J is TRBJ2-2, with D maybe TRBD1 (6 bases). Matching the DNA end better, TRBJ2-1 makes the J call doubtful. Germline lookup yields CDR1 SNHLY and CDR2 FYNNEI. The CDR3 spans 13 residues.

V usage is TRBV7-2 and J usage is TRBJ1-1; D not resolved. CDR1 and CDR2 (germline): SGHTA, FQGNSA. The CDR3 covers 14 residues. V shed 5 bases and J shed 5 bases, with 15 bases lying between them. CDR3 loop: CASSVVPEGTEAFF. The DNA for the CDR3 is TGTGCCAGCAGCGTAGTGCCCGAAGGGACTGAAGCTTTCTTT.

Turning to this clonotype: It is likely a read error, because the conserved phenylalanine at the end of the CDR3 is missing. No DNA is shown, since the ends of the CDR3 on it are uncertain; the CDR3 is the one TCRdb lists. The rearrangement uses TRBV2 and TRBJ1-2. The CDR3 sequence runs 16 residues, both termini included. Germline loops: CDR1 SNHLY, CDR2 FYNNEI. This CDR3 is CASQTGLAYEQYFGPG.

For this clonotype: With a much larger clone just one base away, this may be a read error. This chain links TRBV7-8 with TRBJ2-6; D possibly uses TRBD1 or TRBD2 (6 bases each). V was trimmed by 8 bases and J by 16 bases, leaving 30 bases between them. CDR3 length: 16 amino acids. Germline loops: CDR1 SGHVS, CDR2 FQNEAQ. CDR3 in amino acids: CASGDGGTDTEYFLTF. In DNA form, the CDR3 reads TGTGCCAGCGGGGACGGGGGCACAGATACGGAGTATTTTCTGACTTTC.

On this clonotype itself: The conserved closing phenylalanine or tryptophan is absent in this CDR3, likely reflecting a read error. The DNA is left out, because the CDR3 cannot be placed on it with certainty; the CDR3 is given as TCRdb lists it. The rearrangement joins TRBV7-2 to TRBJ2-3; TRBD2 reflects the table's D call only, with no check against the DNA. The germline V gene encodes CDR1 SGHTA and CDR2 FQGNSA. The CDR3 contains 13 residues when both ends are counted. The CDR3 is CASGLGGSPDTQY.

This sequence joins TRBV27 and TRBJ2-3, with 10 bases fitting TRBD1. The V gene's germline CDR1 is MNHEY and CDR2 SMNVEV (reference sequence). The CDR3 is 13 amino acids. Trimming took 5 bases from V and 11 from J; bases not matched to a gene: 7. The CDR3 bases are TGTGCCAGCAGTATGGACAGGGGGAATGAGCAGTATTTT. Amino acids: CASSMDRGNEQYF.

About this clonotype: A read error may account for a junction end that differs from germline. The chain has TRBV15 and TRBJ1-1; D remains unclear. This CDR3 has 15 residues. CDR1 LNHNV and CDR2 YYDKDF come from the germline V gene (reference sequence). CDR3 sequence (DNA): TGTGCCACCAGCAGGGGTCTCAGCCGAAACACTCAAGCTTTCTTT. The encoded protein is CATSRGLSRNTQAFF. The full variable domain, rest sourced from reference TRBV15 and TRBJ1-1, is DAMVIQNPRYQVTQFGKPVTLSCSQTLNHNVMYWYQQKSSQAPKLLFHYYDKDFNNEADTPDNFQSRRPNTSFCFLDIRSPGLGDTAMYLCATSRGLSRNTQAFFGQGTRLTVV.

J is TRBJ1-4 and V is TRBV11-3; D might be TRBD1 (6 bases). The CDR3 has 14 residues. Trimming cost V 3 bases and J 8 bases, with 13 bases left between them. Germline CDR1 is SGHNT and CDR2 is YENEEA. The DNA for the CDR3 is TGTGCCAGCAGCTTGGGTCGGACAGAGGAAAAACTGTTTTTT. This gives the protein CASSLGRTEEKLFF.

The V and J genes are TRBV6-7 and TRBJ2-7; the D gene is possibly TRBD1 (5 bases). TRBV6-7 is identified as an open reading frame with a role that is uncertain. CDR3 length: 17 residues. With 6 bases removed from V and 0 bases from J, the gap between germline ends came to 21 bases. CDR3 protein: CASRIWESGPSSYEQYV. The CDR3 bases are TGTGCCAGCAGAATCTGGGAATCAGGGCCGAGCTCCTACGAGCAGTACGTC.

For this clonotype: An end of the junction does not agree with germline; a read error may underlie this. This chain uses TRBV9 with TRBJ2-3; D may be TRBD1 (5 bases). Germline-derived CDR1 and CDR2 are SGDLS and YYNGEE. The CDR3 loop spans 14 amino acids. Written as DNA, the CDR3 is TGTGCCAGCAGCGTAGGTGGGGCGCCTGGAAACACCAATTTT. Protein product: CASSVGGAPGNTNF.

The CDR3 sequence: CAISASAGEGVTQYF. CDR3 in DNA: TGTGCCATCAGTGCGTCTGCGGGAGAAGGTGTTACTCAGTATTTT. The J gene is TRBJ2-3, the V gene TRBV10-3, with 7 bases fitting TRBD2. Trimming at V came to 4 bases and at J to 12 bases, leaving 16 bases not matched to a gene. Germline V CDR1 and CDR2: ENHRY, SYGVKD. CDR3 length: 15 residues.